This T cell receptor beta chain was sequenced in a study of cytomegalovirus exposure and HLA in healthy donors. It was the approximately 110-subject validation cohort, separate from the roughly 700-subject first cohort, to which the donors belonged. Measured with immunoSEQ multiplex PCR; TCRdb has only the in-frame clones, and not every one. The sample contains approximately 150,000 clones, about 89% of which appear only once. As to this clone: At one boundary the junction diverges from the germline segment, which might be a read error.

The CDR3 loop spans 10 amino acids. Germline CDR1 SQVTM, CDR2 ANQGSEA. The TCR was taken from a woman younger than 30 in good health and CMV-seropositive. This rearrangement joins TRBV29-1 to TRBJ2-3; 8 nucleotides line up with TRBD1. Sequenced: PBMCs. The CDR3 DNA sequence: TGCAGCGTTGTAGGGGGACAGGCCTTTTTT. Encoded protein: CSVVGGQAFF.